Sequencing of this T cell receptor beta chain was carried out in a study of shared clonotypes between healthy human individuals. The trim removed 5 bases at V and 2 bases at J, leaving 8 bases unmatched. Germline V gene data show CDR1 as SNHLY and CDR2 as FYNNEI. The CDR3 totals 15 residues. As regards this clone: Its matching antigen is unknown.

Study-wide results and caveats: Clonotypes shared by all four sorted-subset donors had higher generation probabilities than non-shared clonotypes. The study sampled only blood, and tissue repertoires likely differ.

Once extracted for a subset, genomic DNA was divided evenly among several immunoSEQ plates. Sequenced by immunoSEQ multiplex PCR; TCRdb stores in-frame clones only, minus some. The table has under 1,900,000 clones, 98% seen once; the top ten hold under 0.45%. A CD45RA+ naive subset and a CD45RA-negative memory subset were split from CD4+ cells. This sequence joins TRBV2 and TRBJ2-7, with 8 bases aligning to TRBD1. Input material: naive CD4+ T cells sorted from blood. Subset: CD45RA+ positively selected. The TCR comes from a man under 40 in good health. This CDR3 is CASSYGQGPTYEQYF. Written as DNA, the CDR3 is TGTGCCAGCAGTTATGGACAGGGCCCCACCTACGAGCAGTACTTC.